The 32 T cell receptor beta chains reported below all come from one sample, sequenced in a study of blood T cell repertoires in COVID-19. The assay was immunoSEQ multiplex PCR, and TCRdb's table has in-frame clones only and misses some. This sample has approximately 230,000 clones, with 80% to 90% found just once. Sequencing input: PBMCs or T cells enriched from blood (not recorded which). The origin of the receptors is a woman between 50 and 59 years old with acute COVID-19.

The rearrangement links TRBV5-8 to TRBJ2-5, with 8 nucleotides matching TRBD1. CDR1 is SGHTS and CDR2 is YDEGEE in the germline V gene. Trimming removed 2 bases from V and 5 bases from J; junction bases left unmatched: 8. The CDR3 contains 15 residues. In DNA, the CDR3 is TGTGCCAGCAGCTTCAGCAGGGGGCGATTGGAGACCCAGTACTTC. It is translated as CASSFSRGRLETQYF. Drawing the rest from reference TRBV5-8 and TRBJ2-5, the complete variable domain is EAGVTQSPTHLIKTRGQQATLRCSPISGHTSVYWYQQALGLGLQFLLWYDEGEERNRGNFPPRFSGRQFPNYSSELNVNALELEDSALYLCASSFSRGRLETQYFGPGTRLLVL.

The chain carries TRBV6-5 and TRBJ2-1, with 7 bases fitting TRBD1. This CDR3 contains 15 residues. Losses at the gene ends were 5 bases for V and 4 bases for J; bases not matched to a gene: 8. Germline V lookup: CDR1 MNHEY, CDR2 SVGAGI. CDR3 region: CASSPTGATYNEQFF. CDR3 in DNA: TGTGCCAGCAGTCCTACAGGGGCCACATACAATGAGCAGTTCTTC.

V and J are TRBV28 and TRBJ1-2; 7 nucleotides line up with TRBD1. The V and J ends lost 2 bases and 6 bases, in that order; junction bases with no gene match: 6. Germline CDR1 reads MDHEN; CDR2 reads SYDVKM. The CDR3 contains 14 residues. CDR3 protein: CASSLAHRGNGYTF. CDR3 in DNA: TGTGCCAGCAGTTTAGCACACAGGGGCAATGGCTACACCTTC.

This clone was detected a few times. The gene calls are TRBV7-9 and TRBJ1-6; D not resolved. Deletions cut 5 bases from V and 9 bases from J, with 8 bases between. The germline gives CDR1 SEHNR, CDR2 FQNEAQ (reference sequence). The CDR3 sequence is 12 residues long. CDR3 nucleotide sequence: TGTGCCAGCAGCAGAGACATTTCACCCCTCCACTTT. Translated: CASSRDISPLHF.

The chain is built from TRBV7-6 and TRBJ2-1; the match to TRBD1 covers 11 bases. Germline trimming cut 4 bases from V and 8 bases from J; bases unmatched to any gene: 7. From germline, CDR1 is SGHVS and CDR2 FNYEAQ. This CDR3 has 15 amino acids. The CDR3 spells CASSSLGTGGYEQFF. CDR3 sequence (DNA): TGTGCCAGCAGCTCGCTGGGGACAGGGGGGTATGAGCAGTTCTTC.

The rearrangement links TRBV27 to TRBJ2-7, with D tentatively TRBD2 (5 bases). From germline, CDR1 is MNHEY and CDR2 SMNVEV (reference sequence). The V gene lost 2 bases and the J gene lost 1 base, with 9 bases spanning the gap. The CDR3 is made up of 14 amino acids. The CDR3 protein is CASSLNRGSYEQYF. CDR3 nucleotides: TGTGCCAGCAGTTTAAACCGCGGGTCCTACGAGCAGTACTTC.

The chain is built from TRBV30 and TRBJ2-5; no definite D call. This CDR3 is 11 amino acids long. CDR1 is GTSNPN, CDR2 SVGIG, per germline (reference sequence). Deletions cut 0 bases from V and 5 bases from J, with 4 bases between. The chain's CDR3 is CAWSVSETQYF. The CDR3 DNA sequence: TGTGCCTGGAGTGTATCTGAGACCCAGTACTTC. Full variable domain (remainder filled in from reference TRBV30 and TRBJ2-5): SQTIHQWPATLVQPVGSPLSLECTVEGTSNPNLYWYRQAAGRGLQLLFYSVGIGQISSEVPQNLSASRPQDRQFILSSKKLLLSDSGFYLCAWSVSETQYFGPGTRLLVL.

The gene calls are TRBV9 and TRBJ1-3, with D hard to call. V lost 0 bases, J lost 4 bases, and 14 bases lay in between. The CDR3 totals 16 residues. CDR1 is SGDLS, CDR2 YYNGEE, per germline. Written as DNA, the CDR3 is TGTGCCAGCAGCGTAGGGCTCGGTGAGGCGGGAAACACCATATATTTT. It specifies CASSVGLGEAGNTIYF.

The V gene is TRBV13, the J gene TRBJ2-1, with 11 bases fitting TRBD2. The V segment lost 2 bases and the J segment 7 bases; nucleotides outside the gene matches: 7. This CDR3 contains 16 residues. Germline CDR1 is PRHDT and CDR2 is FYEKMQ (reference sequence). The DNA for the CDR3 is TGTGCCAGCAGCTTATTAGCGGGAGGGCCCGGGAATGAGCAGTTCTTC. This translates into CASSLLAGGPGNEQFF.

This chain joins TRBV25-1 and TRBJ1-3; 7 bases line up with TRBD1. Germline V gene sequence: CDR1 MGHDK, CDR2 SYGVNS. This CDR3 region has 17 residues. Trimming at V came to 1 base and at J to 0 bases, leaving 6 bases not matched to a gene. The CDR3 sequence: CASSEFRTGRSGNTIYF. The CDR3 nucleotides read TGTGCCAGCAGTGAATTCAGGACAGGCCGCTCTGGAAACACCATATATTTT.

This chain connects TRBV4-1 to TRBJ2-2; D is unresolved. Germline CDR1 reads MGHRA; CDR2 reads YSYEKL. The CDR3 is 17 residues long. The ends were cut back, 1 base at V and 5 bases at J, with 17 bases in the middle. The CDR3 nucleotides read TGCGCCAGCAGCCAAGTTGTTAGGCTAGATGTAACCGGGGAGCTGTTTTTT. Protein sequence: CASSQVVRLDVTGELFF.

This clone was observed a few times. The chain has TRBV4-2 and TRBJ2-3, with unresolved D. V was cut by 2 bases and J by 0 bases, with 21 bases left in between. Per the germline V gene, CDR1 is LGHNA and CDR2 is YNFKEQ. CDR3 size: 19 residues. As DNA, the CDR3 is TGTGCCAGCAGCCAATTGATGCTCTCCAAAGATACTAGCACAGATACGCAGTATTTT. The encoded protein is CASSQLMLSKDTSTDTQYF.

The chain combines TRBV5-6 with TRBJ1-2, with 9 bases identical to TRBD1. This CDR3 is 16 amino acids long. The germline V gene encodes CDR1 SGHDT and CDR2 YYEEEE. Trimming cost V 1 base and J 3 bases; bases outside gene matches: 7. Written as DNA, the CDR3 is TGTGCCAGCAGCTTGACAGGGGGCATTTATGACTATGGCTACACCTTC. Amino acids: CASSLTGGIYDYGYTF.

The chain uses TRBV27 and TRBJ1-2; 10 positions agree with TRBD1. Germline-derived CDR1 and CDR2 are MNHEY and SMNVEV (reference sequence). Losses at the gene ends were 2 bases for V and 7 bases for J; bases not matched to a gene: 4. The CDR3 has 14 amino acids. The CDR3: CASSLGTGVFGYTF. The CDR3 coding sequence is TGTGCCAGCAGTTTAGGGACAGGGGTTTTTGGCTACACCTTC.

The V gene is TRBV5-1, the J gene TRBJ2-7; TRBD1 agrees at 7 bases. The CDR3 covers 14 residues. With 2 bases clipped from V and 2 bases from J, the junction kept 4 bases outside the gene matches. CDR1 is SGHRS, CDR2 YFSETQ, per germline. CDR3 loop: CASSLNRGAYEQYF. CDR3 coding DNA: TGCGCCAGCAGCTTAAACAGGGGCGCCTACGAGCAGTACTTC.

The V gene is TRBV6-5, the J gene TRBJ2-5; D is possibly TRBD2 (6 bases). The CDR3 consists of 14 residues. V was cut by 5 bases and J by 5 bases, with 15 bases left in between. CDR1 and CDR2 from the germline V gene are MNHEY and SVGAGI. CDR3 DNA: TGTGCCAGCAGTAATCGGGAGCGGGCGGAGACCCAGTACTTC. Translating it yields CASSNRERAETQYF.

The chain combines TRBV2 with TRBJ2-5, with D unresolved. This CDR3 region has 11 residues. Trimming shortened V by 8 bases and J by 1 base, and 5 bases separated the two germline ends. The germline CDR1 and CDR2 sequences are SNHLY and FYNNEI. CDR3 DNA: TGTGCCAGCCAACTCCAAGAGACCCAGTACTTC. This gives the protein CASQLQETQYF.

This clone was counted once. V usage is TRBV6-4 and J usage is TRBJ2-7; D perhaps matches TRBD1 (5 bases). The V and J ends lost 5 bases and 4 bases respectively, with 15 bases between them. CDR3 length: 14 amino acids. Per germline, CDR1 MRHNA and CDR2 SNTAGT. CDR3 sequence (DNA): TGTGCCAGCAGTTCCCCTCGGACACCTTACGAGCAGTACTTC. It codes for CASSSPRTPYEQYF.

The CDR3 bases are TGCGCCAGCAGCTCCCAACCGGTGGGACAGGGCTCTGGGGCCAACGTCCTGACTTTC. Residues: CASSSQPVGQGSGANVLTF. The rearrangement joins TRBV5-1 to TRBJ2-6, with 9 nucleotides matching TRBD1. The CDR3 sequence is 19 residues long. CDR1 SGHRS and CDR2 YFSETQ come from the germline V gene. Trimming removed 3 bases from V and 0 bases from J; junction bases left unmatched: 10.

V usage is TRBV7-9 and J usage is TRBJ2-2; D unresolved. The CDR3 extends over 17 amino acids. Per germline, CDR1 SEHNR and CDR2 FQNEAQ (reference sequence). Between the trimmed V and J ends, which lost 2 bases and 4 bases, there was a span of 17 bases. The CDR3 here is CASSLNSLRFGTGELFF. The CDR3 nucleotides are TGTGCCAGCAGCTTAAACTCTTTGCGGTTCGGCACCGGGGAGCTGTTTTTT.

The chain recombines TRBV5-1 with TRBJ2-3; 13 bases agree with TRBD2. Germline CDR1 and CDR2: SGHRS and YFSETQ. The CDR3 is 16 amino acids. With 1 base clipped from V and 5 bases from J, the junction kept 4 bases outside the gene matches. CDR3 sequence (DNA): TGCGCCAGCAGCTTGACTAGCGGGAGGGTGGGAGATACGCAGTATTTT. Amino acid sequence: CASSLTSGRVGDTQYF.

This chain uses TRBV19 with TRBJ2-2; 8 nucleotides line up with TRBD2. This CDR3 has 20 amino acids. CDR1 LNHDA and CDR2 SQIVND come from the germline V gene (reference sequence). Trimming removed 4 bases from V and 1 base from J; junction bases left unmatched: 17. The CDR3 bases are TGTGCCAGTAGTACCCCAGCCGTCCGTACGAGCGGGAGGAACACCGGGGAGCTGTTTTTT. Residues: CASSTPAVRTSGRNTGELFF.

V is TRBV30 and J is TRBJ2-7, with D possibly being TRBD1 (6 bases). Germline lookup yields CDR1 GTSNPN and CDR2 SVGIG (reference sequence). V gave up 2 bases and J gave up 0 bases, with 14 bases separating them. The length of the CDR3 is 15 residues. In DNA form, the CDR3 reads TGTGCCTGGAGTCAGGGGACAAGGAGCTCCTACGAGCAGTACTTC. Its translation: CAWSQGTRSSYEQYF.

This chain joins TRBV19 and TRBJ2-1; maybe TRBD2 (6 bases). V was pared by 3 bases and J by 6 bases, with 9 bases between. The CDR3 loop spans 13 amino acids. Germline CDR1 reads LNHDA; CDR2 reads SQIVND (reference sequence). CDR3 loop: CASSMEGFNEQFF. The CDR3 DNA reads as TGTGCCAGTAGTATGGAGGGTTTCAATGAGCAGTTCTTC.

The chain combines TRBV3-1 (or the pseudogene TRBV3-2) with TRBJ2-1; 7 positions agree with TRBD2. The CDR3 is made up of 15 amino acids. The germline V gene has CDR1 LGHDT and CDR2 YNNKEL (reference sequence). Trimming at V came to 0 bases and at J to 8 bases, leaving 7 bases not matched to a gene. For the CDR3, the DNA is TGTGCCAGCAGCCAAGAGGGCGGGAGAGGGGATGAGCAGTTCTTC. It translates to CASSQEGGRGDEQFF.

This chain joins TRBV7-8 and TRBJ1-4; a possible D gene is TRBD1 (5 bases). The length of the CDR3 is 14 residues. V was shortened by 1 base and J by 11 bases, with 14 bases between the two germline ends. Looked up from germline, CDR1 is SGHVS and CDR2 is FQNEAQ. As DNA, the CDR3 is TGTGCCAGCAGCTTAGTAGGGGCGCGGGGGAAACTGTTTTTT. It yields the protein CASSLVGARGKLFF.

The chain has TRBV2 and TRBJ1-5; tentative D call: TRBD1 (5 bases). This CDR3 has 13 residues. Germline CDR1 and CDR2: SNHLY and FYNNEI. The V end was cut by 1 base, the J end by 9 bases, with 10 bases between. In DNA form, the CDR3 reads TGTGCCAGCAGTGAAGTCCCGGGGGGGCCCCAGCATTTT. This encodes CASSEVPGGPQHF.

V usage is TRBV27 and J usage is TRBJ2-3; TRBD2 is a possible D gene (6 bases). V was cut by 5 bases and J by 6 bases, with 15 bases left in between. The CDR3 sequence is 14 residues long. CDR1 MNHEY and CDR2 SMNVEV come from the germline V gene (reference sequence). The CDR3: CASSRAGSFDTQYF. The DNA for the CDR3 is TGTGCCAGCAGTAGAGCGGGTTCCTTCGATACGCAGTATTTT.

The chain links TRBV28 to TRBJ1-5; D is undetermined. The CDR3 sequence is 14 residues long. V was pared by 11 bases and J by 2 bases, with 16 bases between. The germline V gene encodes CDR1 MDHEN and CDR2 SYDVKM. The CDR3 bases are TGTGCCGGACGACGGGGTCGGGGCAATCAGCCCCAGCATTTT. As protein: CAGRRGRGNQPQHF.

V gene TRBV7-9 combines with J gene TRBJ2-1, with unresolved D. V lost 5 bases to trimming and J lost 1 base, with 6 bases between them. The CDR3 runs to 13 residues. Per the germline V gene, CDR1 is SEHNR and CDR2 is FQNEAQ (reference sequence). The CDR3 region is CASSRGSYNEQFF. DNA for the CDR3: TGTGCCAGCAGCCGAGGATCCTACAATGAGCAGTTCTTC.

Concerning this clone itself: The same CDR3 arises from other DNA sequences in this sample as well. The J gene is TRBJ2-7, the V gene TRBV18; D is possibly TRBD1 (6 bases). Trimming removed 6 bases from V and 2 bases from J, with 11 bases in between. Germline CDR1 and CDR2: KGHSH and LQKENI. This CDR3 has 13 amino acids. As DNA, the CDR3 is TGTGCCAGCTCCCTAGGACAGACCTACGAGCAGTACTTC. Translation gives CASSLGQTYEQYF. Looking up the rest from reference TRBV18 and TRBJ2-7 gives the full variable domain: NAGVMQNPRHLVRRRGQEARLRCSPMKGHSHVYWYRQLPEEGLKFMVYLQKENIIDESGMPKERFSAEFPKEGPSILRIQQVVRGDSAAYFCASSLGQTYEQYFGPGTRLTVT.

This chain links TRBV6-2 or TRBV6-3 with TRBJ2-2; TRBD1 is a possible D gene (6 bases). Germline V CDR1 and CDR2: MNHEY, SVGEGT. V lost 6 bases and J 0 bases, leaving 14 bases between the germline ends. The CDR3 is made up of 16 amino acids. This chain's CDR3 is CASSRTGLANTGELFF. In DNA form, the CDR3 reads TGTGCCAGCAGCCGCACAGGGCTTGCGAACACCGGGGAGCTGTTTTTT.